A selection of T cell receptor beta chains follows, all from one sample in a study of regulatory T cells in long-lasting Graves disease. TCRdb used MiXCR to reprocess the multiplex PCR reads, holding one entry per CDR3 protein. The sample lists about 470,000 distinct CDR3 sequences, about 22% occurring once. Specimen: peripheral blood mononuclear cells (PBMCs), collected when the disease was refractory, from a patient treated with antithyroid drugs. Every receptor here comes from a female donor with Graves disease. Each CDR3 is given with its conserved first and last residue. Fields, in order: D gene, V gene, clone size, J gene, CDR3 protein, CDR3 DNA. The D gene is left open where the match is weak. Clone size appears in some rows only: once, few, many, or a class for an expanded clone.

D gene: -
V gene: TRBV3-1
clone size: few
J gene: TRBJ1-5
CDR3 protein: CASSVGQANQPQHF
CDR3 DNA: TGTGCCAGCAGCGTTGGACAAGCCAATCAGCCCCAGCATTTT

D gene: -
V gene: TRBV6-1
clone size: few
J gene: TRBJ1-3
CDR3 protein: CASRIQGVTGNTIYF
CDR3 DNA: TGTGCCAGCAGGATACAAGGGGTTACTGGAAACACCATATATTTT

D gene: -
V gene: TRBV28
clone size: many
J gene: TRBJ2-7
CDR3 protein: CASSLWGIGSNYEQYF
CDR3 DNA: TGTGCCAGCAGTTTATGGGGTATAGGGTCAAACTACGAGCAGTACTTC

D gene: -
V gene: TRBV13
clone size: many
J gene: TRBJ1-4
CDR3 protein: CASSLGRSNEKLFF
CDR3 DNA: TGTGCCAGCAGCTTGGGCAGATCTAATGAAAAACTGTTTTTT

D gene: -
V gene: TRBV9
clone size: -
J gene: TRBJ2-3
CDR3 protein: CASSPGTTSWTDTQYF
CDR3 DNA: TGTGCCAGCAGCCCAGGGACGACTAGTTGGACAGATACGCAGTATTTT

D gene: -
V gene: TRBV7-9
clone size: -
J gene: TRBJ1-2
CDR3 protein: CASSSAVDYTF
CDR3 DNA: TGTGCCAGCAGCTCGGCCGTGGACTACACCTTC

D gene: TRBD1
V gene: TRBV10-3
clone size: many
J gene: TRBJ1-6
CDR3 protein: CAISERDSNSPLHF
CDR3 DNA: TGTGCCATCAGTGAACGGGACAGTAATTCACCCCTCCACTTT

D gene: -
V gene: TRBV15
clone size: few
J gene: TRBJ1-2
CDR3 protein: CATSRDRSGDGYGYTF
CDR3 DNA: TGTGCCACCAGCAGAGATAGATCGGGGGACGGCTATGGCTACACCTTC

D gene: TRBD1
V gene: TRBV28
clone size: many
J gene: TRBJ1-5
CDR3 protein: CASSPRQGARNQPQHF
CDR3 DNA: TGTGCCAGCAGCCCAAGACAGGGGGCTCGCAATCAGCCCCAGCATTTT

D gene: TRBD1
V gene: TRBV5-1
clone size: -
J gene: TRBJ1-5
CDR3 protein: CASSLGTGVYSNQPQHF
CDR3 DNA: TGCGCCAGCAGCCTCGGGACAGGCGTATATAGCAATCAGCCCCAGCATTTT

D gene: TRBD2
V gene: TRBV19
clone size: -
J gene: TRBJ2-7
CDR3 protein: CASSSPGRGDEQYF
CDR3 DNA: TGTGCCAGTAGTAGTCCGGGACGGGGGGACGAGCAGTACTTC

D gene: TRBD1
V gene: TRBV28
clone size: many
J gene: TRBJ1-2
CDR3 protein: CASSFPRGLNYGYTF
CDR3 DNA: TGTGCCAGCAGTTTCCCCAGGGGGCTTAACTATGGCTACACCTTC

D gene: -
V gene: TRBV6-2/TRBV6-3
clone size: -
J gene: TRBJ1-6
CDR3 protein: CASSSHQGRSSPLHF
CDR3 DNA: TGTGCCAGCAGTTCCCATCAGGGTCGGAGTTCACCCCTCCACTTT

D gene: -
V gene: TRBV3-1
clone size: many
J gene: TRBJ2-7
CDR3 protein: CASSQLHEQYF
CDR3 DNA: TGTGCCAGCAGCCAACTTCACGAGCAGTACTTC

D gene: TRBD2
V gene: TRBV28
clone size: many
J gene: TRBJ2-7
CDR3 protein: CASSRPTGTSGRGEQYF
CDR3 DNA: TGTGCCAGCAGTAGACCAACCGGGACTAGCGGGAGAGGTGAGCAGTACTTC

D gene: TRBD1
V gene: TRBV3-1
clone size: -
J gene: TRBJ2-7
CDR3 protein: CASSQNRGSYEQYF
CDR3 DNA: TGTGCCAGCAGCCAGAACAGGGGGTCCTACGAGCAGTACTTC

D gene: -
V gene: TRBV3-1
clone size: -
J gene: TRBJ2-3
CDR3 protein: CASRIRGEGDTQYF
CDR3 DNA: TGTGCCAGCCGGATTAGGGGAGAGGGAGATACGCAGTATTTT

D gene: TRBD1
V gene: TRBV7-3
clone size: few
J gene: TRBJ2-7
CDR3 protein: CASSSTGGEYEQYF
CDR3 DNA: TGTGCCAGCAGCTCGACAGGGGGGGAGTACGAGCAGTACTTC

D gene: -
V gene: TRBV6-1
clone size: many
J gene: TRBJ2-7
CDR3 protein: CASSRSGTSYREQYF
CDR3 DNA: TGTGCCAGCAGTCGTAGTGGGACCTCCTATAGGGAGCAGTACTTC

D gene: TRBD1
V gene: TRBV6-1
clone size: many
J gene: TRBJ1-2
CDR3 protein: CASSDRGNYGYTF
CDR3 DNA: TGTGCCAGCAGTGACAGGGGGAACTATGGCTACACCTTC

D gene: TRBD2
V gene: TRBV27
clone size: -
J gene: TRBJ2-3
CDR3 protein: CASSHSGSGDTQYF
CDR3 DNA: TGTGCCAGCAGCCATAGCGGGAGCGGCGATACGCAGTATTTT

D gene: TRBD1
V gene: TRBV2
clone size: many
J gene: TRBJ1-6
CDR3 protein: CARQGRSSKLNSPLHF
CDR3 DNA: TGTGCCAGACAGGGGAGGTCGAGCAAGCTTAATTCACCCCTCCACTTT

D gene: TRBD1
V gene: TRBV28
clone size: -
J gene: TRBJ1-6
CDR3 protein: CASSGTGDSYNSPLHF
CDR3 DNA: TGTGCCAGCAGTGGGACAGGCGACTCCTATAATTCACCCCTCCACTTT

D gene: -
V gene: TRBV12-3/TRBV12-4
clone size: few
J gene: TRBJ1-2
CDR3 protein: CASSLSHREGYGYTF
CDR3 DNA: TGTGCCAGCAGTTTGAGTCACAGGGAAGGCTATGGCTACACCTTC

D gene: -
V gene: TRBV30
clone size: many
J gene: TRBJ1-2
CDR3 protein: CAWSVSGGYTF
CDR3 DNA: TGTGCCTGGAGTGTCTCCGGTGGCTACACCTTC

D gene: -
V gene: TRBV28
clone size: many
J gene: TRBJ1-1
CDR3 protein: CASSLGRTDTEAFF
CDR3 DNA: TGTGCCAGCAGTCTCGGACGGACAGACACTGAAGCTTTCTTT

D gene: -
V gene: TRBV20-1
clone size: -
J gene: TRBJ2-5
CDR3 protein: CSARDGGQSQETQYF
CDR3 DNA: TGCAGTGCTAGAGATGGCGGACAGTCCCAAGAGACCCAGTACTTC

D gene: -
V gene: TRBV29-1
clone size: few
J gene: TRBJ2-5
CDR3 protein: CSVAFLGEGTQYF
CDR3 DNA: TGCAGCGTTGCCTTCCTAGGGGAAGGGACCCAGTACTTC